This is a list of T cell receptor beta chains from one sample in a study of blood T cell repertoires in COVID-19. Sequencing used immunoSEQ multiplex PCR; TCRdb keeps in-frame clones, though not all of them. The sample consists of about 77,000 clones, around three quarters of them appearing once. The sequencing sample was made of peripheral blood. The receptors were gathered from a woman between 65 and 79 years old with acute or convalescent COVID-19. The CDR3 runs from the conserved cysteine through the conserved F or W. A D gene is named only where the DNA matches it firmly. Size is stated for part of the rows, as once, few or many counts, or as a class when the clone is expanded.

abundance	v_gene	d_gene	j_gene	CDR3nt	CDR3aa
-	TRBV15	TRBD2	TRBJ2-3	TGTGCCACCAGCAGTATAGGGGGACTAGCGGGGGGCTTTAAGGCAGATACGCAGTATTTT	CATSSIGGLAGGFKADTQYF
-	TRBV7-6	TRBD1	TRBJ2-5	TGTGCCAGCAGCTTACCAGGGGGCAGAAGAGAGACCCAGTACTTC	CASSLPGGRRETQYF
-	TRBV7-8	TRBD2	TRBJ2-3	TGTGCCAGCAGCTCAGAGGCAGCGGGGGGGGTTCTGGAAGATACGCAGTATTTT	CASSSEAAGGVLEDTQYF
-	TRBV5-4	TRBD2	TRBJ2-5	TGTGCCAGCAGCTTGGGGCTAGCGGGGGGCGAGACCCAGTACTTC	CASSLGLAGGETQYF
-	TRBV2	-	TRBJ2-7	TGTGCCAGCAGTTCGGGGTTGTCCTACGAGCAGTACTTC	CASSSGLSYEQYF
-	TRBV7-9	TRBD1	TRBJ2-2	TGTGCCAGCAGCTTAGGCCAGGGGGCCGGGGAGCTGTTTTTT	CASSLGQGAGELFF
few	TRBV27	TRBD1	TRBJ1-5	TGTGCCAGCAGTTCCACAGGGGATTGGGAGCCCCAGCATTTT	CASSSTGDWEPQHF
-	TRBV6-2/TRBV6-3	TRBD1	TRBJ2-5	TGTGCCAGCAGTTACTCGAAAACAGGGGTAGTGCAGGAGACCCAGTACTTC	CASSYSKTGVVQETQYF
few	TRBV7-2	TRBD2	TRBJ2-2	TGTGCCACTCACAGCGGGGGCGGGAACACCGGGGAGCTGTTTTTT	CATHSGGGNTGELFF
-	TRBV6-5	-	TRBJ2-7	TGTGCCAGCAGTTACCGGCAGGCGGGCTACGAGCAGTACTTC	CASSYRQAGYEQYF
-	TRBV6-2/TRBV6-3	-	TRBJ1-1	TGTGCCAGCAGTTACCAGGGCTGGGCAGGGGTGCACACTGAAGCTTTCTTT	CASSYQGWAGVHTEAFF
-	TRBV27	TRBD2	TRBJ2-3	TGTGCCAGCAGCCAGTTGGGACTAGCATCGGATACGCAGTATTTT	CASSQLGLASDTQYF
-	TRBV18	-	TRBJ1-1	TGTGCCAGCTCACCACTAGCGTCACGGGAGATGAACACTGAAGCTTTCTTT	CASSPLASREMNTEAFF
-	TRBV19	TRBD1	TRBJ1-1	TGTGCCAGTAGTATAGACCGGACAGGTTCTGAAGCTTTCTTT	CASSIDRTGSEAFF
-	TRBV10-2	-	TRBJ1-3	TGCGCCAGCGCTTCTACAGGGTCGGGAAACACCATATATTTT	CASASTGSGNTIYF
-	TRBV27	-	TRBJ2-7	TGTGCCAGCAGTTTCCGCGGATACTCCTACGAGCAGTACTTC	CASSFRGYSYEQYF
few	TRBV6-5	-	TRBJ1-2	TGTGCCAGCAGTCGAGGACTGGTTCCCAACTATGGCTACACCTTC	CASSRGLVPNYGYTF
once	TRBV7-2	-	TRBJ2-3	TGTGCCAGCAGCTTAGGGGCCCTTAGCACAGATACGCAGTATTTT	CASSLGALSTDTQYF
-	TRBV15	-	TRBJ1-2	TGTGCCACCAGCAGAGGAAGGACAGCGAACTATGGCTACACCTTC	CATSRGRTANYGYTF
-	TRBV4-3	TRBD1	TRBJ1-3	TGCGCCAGCAGCCAAGAGAACTTGGGACAGGGTGAAAACACCATATATTTT	CASSQENLGQGENTIYF
-	TRBV27	-	TRBJ2-1	TGTGCCAGCAGTCCCCCGGGTGATATGTTCGACGAGCAGTTCTTC	CASSPPGDMFDEQFF
-	TRBV15	TRBD1	TRBJ1-5	TGTGCCACCAGCGCAGGGACAGGGTCTTTCAATCAGCCCCAGCATTTT	CATSAGTGSFNQPQHF
-	TRBV5-5	TRBD1	TRBJ2-3	TGTGCCAGCAGCCGCCAACCGGGGACAGGGAGGACAGATACGCAGTATTTT	CASSRQPGTGRTDTQYF
-	TRBV29-1	TRBD1	TRBJ1-1	TGCAGCGTTGAAGCTACAGGGGGCTGGACTGAAGCTTTCTTT	CSVEATGGWTEAFF
once	TRBV5-1	-	TRBJ1-1	TGCGCCAGCAGCTTAGGGAGGACTGAAGCTTTCTTT	CASSLGRTEAFF
-	TRBV4-3	TRBD1	TRBJ2-7	TGCGCCAGCAGCCACACCAGGACAGGGGGTTTCGAGCAGTACTTC	CASSHTRTGGFEQYF
once	TRBV4-3	TRBD1	TRBJ2-7	TGCGCCAGCAGCCAGACAGGGGGGGCGGAGGAGCAGTACTTC	CASSQTGGAEEQYF
-	TRBV2	TRBD2	TRBJ2-5	TGTGCCAGCAGTCCCCCGACTAGCGGGGGGGGCGAGACCCAGTACTTC	CASSPPTSGGGETQYF
few	TRBV21-1	-	TRBJ1-1	TGTGCCAGCAGCAAAAAGTCTACAGGACAGGGGGCGCGACGGAACACTGAAGCTTTCTTT	CASSKKSTGQGARRNTEAFF
-	TRBV14	TRBD1	TRBJ1-6	TGTGCCAGCAGCCGACAGGGGTTCGATTCACCCCTCCACTTT	CASSRQGFDSPLHF
few	TRBV7-8	-	TRBJ1-5	TGTGCCAGCAGCTTAGTCTCGACAGACAATCAGCCCCAGCATTTT	CASSLVSTDNQPQHF
-	TRBV18	TRBD1	TRBJ2-5	TGTGCCAGCTCAGAGCCTGGACAGGCCGGGACCCAGTACTTC	CASSEPGQAGTQYF
-	TRBV6-1	-	TRBJ1-3	TGTGCCAGCAGTGAAATACGGGCTGGAAACACCATATATTTT	CASSEIRAGNTIYF
few	TRBV19	TRBD1	TRBJ1-1	TGTGCCAGTAGGCCCGATCGCCGGGACAGGGGGTTTGAAGCTTTCTTT	CASRPDRRDRGFEAFF
-	TRBV7-2	TRBD1	TRBJ2-3	TGTGCCAGCAGCCCCAGGGACAGAGTAACAGATACGCAGTATTTT	CASSPRDRVTDTQYF
-	TRBV19	TRBD1	TRBJ1-6	TGTGCCAGTAGTATAGGGGACAGGGTTGTTTCACCCCTCCACTTT	CASSIGDRVVSPLHF
few	TRBV5-1	-	TRBJ2-2	TGCGCCAGCAGCGGGGGGGCAGATATTCGCACCGGGGAGCTGTTTTTT	CASSGGADIRTGELFF
-	TRBV25-1	TRBD1	TRBJ1-2	TGTGCCAGCAGTGAAAACCGACAGGGGCTTGGCTACACCTTC	CASSENRQGLGYTF
-	TRBV7-9	-	TRBJ1-2	TGTGCCAGCAGCTACGTCGGGAGTTATGGCTACACCTTC	CASSYVGSYGYTF
once	TRBV4-3	-	TRBJ1-1	TGCGCCAGCAGCCAAGAAGTAGGGAGGAACACTGAAGCTTTCTTT	CASSQEVGRNTEAFF
few	TRBV5-4	-	TRBJ2-7	TGTGCCAGCAGCTCCGGATGGGGCTTATCCTACGAGCAGTACTTC	CASSSGWGLSYEQYF
-	TRBV24-1	TRBD2	TRBJ2-2	TGTGCCACCAGTGATTTAGGTGGGCGCGGTGGGAGCGGGGCGAACACCGGGGAGCTGTTTTTT	CATSDLGGRGGSGANTGELFF
-	TRBV5-1	TRBD1	TRBJ2-3	TGCGCCAGCAGCGACGGACAGGGGGGAGATACGCAGTATTTT	CASSDGQGGDTQYF
-	TRBV23-1	TRBD1	TRBJ1-5	TGCGCCAGCAGTCAACCATACACAGGGGACGGTAGCAATCAGCCCCAGCATTTT	CASSQPYTGDGSNQPQHF
-	TRBV27	TRBD1	TRBJ1-6	TGTGCCAGCAGTTTATGGTCGACAGGGGGGGTTAATTCACCCCTCCACTTT	CASSLWSTGGVNSPLHF
few	TRBV4-2	-	TRBJ1-5	TGTGCCAGCAGCCAAGACTTACATGCCGCAATCGAGCCCCAGCATTTT	CASSQDLHAAIEPQHF
-	TRBV5-6	TRBD1	TRBJ2-5	TGTGCCAGCAGCCGGGGTGGACAGGGAGGCGCGGGGGAGACCCAGTACTTC	CASSRGGQGGAGETQYF
few	TRBV12-3/TRBV12-4	-	TRBJ1-6	TGTGCCAGCAGTTTCGGTTATAATTCACCCCTCCACTTT	CASSFGYNSPLHF
few	TRBV5-6	TRBD1	TRBJ2-7	TGTGCCAGCAGCTCCACCCGGGACAGGGGAGCCTACGAGCAGTACTTC	CASSSTRDRGAYEQYF
-	TRBV19	-	TRBJ1-3	TGTGCCAGTAGTACGGGTAGCTCTGGAAACACCATATATTTT	CASSTGSSGNTIYF